This T cell receptor (beta chain) was documented in a study of blood T cell repertoires in COVID-19. This CDR3 comprises 14 residues. Germline V gives CDR1 MDHEN, CDR2 SYDVKM. V shed 7 bases and J shed 8 bases, with 19 bases lying between them. TCRdb's table, derived via immunoSEQ multiplex PCR, lists solely in-frame clones and lacks some. The sample consists of under 250,000 clones, 84% of them appearing once. The TCR originated in a human donor in a cohort sampled during active COVID-19. Input material: peripheral blood. The gene calls are TRBV28 and TRBJ2-3; tentatively, D is TRBD2 (5 bases). CDR3 bases: TGTGCCAGCACCCCTACGACTACGGTCGGTACGCAGTATTTT. It specifies CASTPTTTVGTQYF. The full variable domain, in which reference TRBV28 and TRBJ2-3 provide the parts outside the CDR3, is DVKVTQSSRYLVKRTGEKVFLECVQDMDHENMFWYRQDPGLGLRLIYFSYDVKMKEKGDIPEGYSVSREKKERFSLILESASTNQTSMYLCASTPTTTVGTQYFGPGTRLTVL.